A single sample gave rise to the 14 T cell receptor beta chains below, sequenced in a study of breast tumors, draining lymph nodes, adjacent tissues (dated by TCRdb to the mid-2010s). Lymph node samples were obtained from the axillary draining lymph nodes of breast cancer patients. Libraries were made using multiplex PCR. This sample was sequenced with an Illumina HiSeq 2000. The public reads were run again by TCRdb, first through fastp at Q25 and then through MiXCR, and only productive beta chains were kept. Rows are combined by CDR3 protein, so each entry shows the most common genes and DNA. Present in this sample are roughly 100,000 distinct CDR3 sequences, around 30% of which were seen just once. In total, the top ten clones hold 4.5% to 7% of the sample. The sample was axillary lymph node tissue. All receptors come from a female donor with breast cancer. Some clones in this sample may be carry-over from other donors' samples.

This chain connects TRBV11-2 to TRBJ1-4, with a tentative D call TRBD1 (5 bases). Trimming pared 5 bases from V and 8 bases from J, leaving 15 bases between. The CDR3 consists of 14 residues. Germline V gene data show CDR1 as SGHAT and CDR2 as FQNNGV. The CDR3 DNA follows: TGTGCCAGCAGCCACGTCGTCGGGGGGGAAAAACTGTTTTTT. Its protein product is CASSHVVGGEKLFF.

The chain couples TRBV7-2 to TRBJ1-1, with D tentatively TRBD1 (5 bases). CDR1 and CDR2 from the germline V gene are SGHTA and FQGNSA. The CDR3 consists of 13 residues. The V end lost 0 bases, the J end lost 11 bases, and 13 bases lay between the germline ends. The CDR3 spells CASSLAGSGAAFF. The CDR3 region has the DNA TGTGCCAGCAGCTTAGCAGGGTCCGGGGCGGCTTTCTTT.

This clonotype was recorded at least ten times. The rearrangement uses TRBV20-1 and TRBJ2-1; 12 positions match TRBD2. The J segment lost 1 base and the V segment lost 3 bases, leaving 4 bases of the junction unmatched. CDR3 length: 16 amino acids. CDR1 is DFQATT, CDR2 SNEGSKA, per germline (reference sequence). DNA for the CDR3: TGCAGTGCTAGGTTACTAGCGGGAGGTTCCTACAATGAGCAGTTCTTC. Protein: CSARLLAGGSYNEQFF.

This chain links TRBV18 with TRBJ1-1; D gene ambiguous. Between the trimmed V and J ends, which lost 2 bases and 0 bases, there was a span of 4 bases. The length of the CDR3 is 13 residues. The germline V gene has CDR1 KGHSH and CDR2 LQKENI. DNA of the CDR3: TGTGCCAGCTCACCAGGGGTGAACACTGAAGCTTTCTTT. Amino acid sequence: CASSPGVNTEAFF. Looking up the rest from reference TRBV18 and TRBJ1-1 gives the full variable domain: NAGVMQNPRHLVRRRGQEARLRCSPMKGHSHVYWYRQLPEEGLKFMVYLQKENIIDESGMPKERFSAEFPKEGPSILRIQQVVRGDSAAYFCASSPGVNTEAFFGQGTRLTVV.

The chain is built from TRBV5-5 and TRBJ1-4; 10 bases map to TRBD1. The CDR3 spans 15 residues. Germline loops: CDR1 SGHKS, CDR2 YYEKEE (reference sequence). V lost 4 bases, J lost 8 bases, and 8 bases stayed unmatched. The CDR3 region is CASSDRQGAGEKLFF. In nucleotides, the CDR3 is TGTGCCAGCAGCGACCGACAGGGGGCGGGGGAAAAACTGTTTTTT.

This rearrangement joins TRBV20-1 to TRBJ2-7; TRBD2 agrees at 11 bases. This CDR3 has 16 residues. The V segment lost 3 bases and the J segment 7 bases; nucleotides outside the gene matches: 14. Looked up from germline, CDR1 is DFQATT and CDR2 is SNEGSKA (reference sequence). This CDR3 reads CSARDIVLAGAREQYF. CDR3 nucleotides: TGCAGTGCTAGGGATATTGTACTAGCGGGAGCTCGTGAGCAGTACTTC.

This clonotype was seen ten or more times. V usage is TRBV29-1 and J usage is TRBJ2-1; 7 bases align to TRBD1. The J segment lost 9 bases and the V segment lost 6 bases, leaving 17 bases of the junction unmatched. The CDR3 consists of 15 residues. CDR1 is SQVTM, CDR2 ANQGSEA, per germline. CDR3 loop: CSVGRQGAGAGEQFF. Written as DNA, the CDR3 is TGCAGCGTCGGACGACAGGGTGCGGGTGCGGGTGAGCAGTTCTTC.

About this clonotype itself: One junction end disagrees with the germline gene, perhaps due to a read error. Here the CDR3 reads CASSLAVAGGLYNGQFF. DNA of the CDR3: TGCGCCAGCAGCTTGGCAGTAGCGGGAGGCCTCTACAATGGGCAGTTCTTC. This chain links TRBV5-1 with TRBJ2-1, with TRBD2 matching over 10 bases. Looked up from germline, CDR1 is SGHRS and CDR2 is YFSETQ. This CDR3 is 17 amino acids long. Full variable domain (outside the CDR3, taken from reference TRBV5-1 and TRBJ2-1): KAGVTQTPRYLIKTRGQQVTLSCSPISGHRSVSWYQQTPGQGLQFLFEYFSETQRNKGNFPGRFSGRQFSNSRSEMNVSTLELGDSALYLCASSLAVAGGLYNGQFFGPGTRLTVL.

There are many counts of this clonotype. CDR3 protein: CASSLEFRDNYSGNTIYF. DNA for the CDR3: TGTGCCAGCAGCTTAGAGTTCCGGGACAACTACTCTGGAAACACCATATATTTT. This chain joins TRBV7-8 and TRBJ1-3; possible D gene TRBD1, 6 bases. Trimming removed 1 base at V and 0 bases at J, with 16 bases between. The CDR3 has 18 residues. Germline CDR1 is SGHVS and CDR2 is FQNEAQ.

The table lists this clonotype with many counts. The CDR3 region is CAWSAYGCSGNTIYF. CDR3 bases: TGTGCCTGGAGTGCCTACGGGTGCTCTGGAAACACCATATATTTT. This chain links TRBV30 with TRBJ1-3; D gene ambiguous. Trimming pared 1 base from V and 0 bases from J, leaving 10 bases between. Per germline, CDR1 GTSNPN and CDR2 SVGIG (reference sequence). The CDR3 extends over 15 amino acids.

There are many counts of this clonotype. The chain uses TRBV4-3 and TRBJ2-1, with unresolved D. The CDR3 covers 16 residues. The germline CDR1 and CDR2 sequences are LGHNA and YSLEER. Trimming shortened V by 0 bases and J by 1 base, and 10 bases separated the two germline ends. As DNA, the CDR3 is TGCGCCAGCAGCCAAGAGGTACAGAGTTCCTACAATGAGCAGTTCTTC. It specifies CASSQEVQSSYNEQFF.

This clonotype was picked up many times. The rearrangement joins TRBV19 to TRBJ2-1, with D possibly being TRBD2 (6 bases). The CDR3 is made up of 15 amino acids. With 2 bases removed from V and 5 bases from J, the gap between germline ends came to 13 bases. Germline values: CDR1 LNHDA, CDR2 SQIVND (reference sequence). The CDR3 bases are TGTGCCAGTAGTATAAAGGGCGGGATTAACAATGAGCAGTTCTTC. Residues: CASSIKGGINNEQFF. The full variable domain, its missing parts supplied by reference TRBV19 and TRBJ2-1, is DGGITQSPKYLFRKEGQNVTLSCEQNLNHDAMYWYRQDPGQGLRLIYYSQIVNDFQKGDIAEGYSVSREKKESFPLTVTSAQKNPTAFYLCASSIKGGINNEQFFGPGTRLTVL.

This clonotype was counted many times. The chain combines TRBV28 with TRBJ2-2; possible D gene TRBD1, 6 bases. The CDR3 is 17 amino acids. V was trimmed by 4 bases and J by 4 bases, leaving 19 bases between them. Looked up from germline, CDR1 is MDHEN and CDR2 is SYDVKM. The CDR3 reads CASSSEKSPRGTGELFF. CDR3 sequence (DNA): TGTGCCAGCAGTTCTGAAAAATCGCCCAGGGGCACCGGGGAGCTGTTTTTT.

This clonotype was observed at least ten times. This chain links TRBV5-4 with TRBJ2-1, with 7 bases fitting TRBD1. The CDR3 has 12 amino acids. CDR1 is SGHNT and CDR2 is YYREEE in the germline V gene (reference sequence). Trimming took 0 bases from V and 12 from J; bases not matched to a gene: 3. The CDR3, as DNA: TGTGCCAGCAGCTTGGCTCCAGGGGGGCAGTTCTTC. It specifies CASSLAPGGQFF. Full variable domain (missing parts from reference TRBV5-4 and TRBJ2-1): ETGVTQSPTHLIKTRGQQVTLRCSSQSGHNTVSWYQQALGQGPQFIFQYYREEENGRGNFPPRFSGLQFPNYSSELNVNALELDDSALYLCASSLAPGGQFFGPGTRLTVL.